Listed here are 27 T cell receptor beta chains from one sample, sequenced in a study of cytomegalovirus exposure and HLA in healthy donors. It was with 60 Vbeta and 13 Jbeta primers that the PCR ran. Assay: immunoSEQ multiplex PCR; the TCRdb copy retains only in-frame clones and omits some. With about 140,000 clones in the sample, the ten largest clones hold approximately 2%. Sequencing was carried out using PBMCs. These receptor sequences come from a woman under 30 in good health and CMV-seronegative.

The genes are TRBV11-2 and TRBJ1-5; 11 nucleotides line up with TRBD1. The germline CDR1 and CDR2 sequences are SGHAT and FQNNGV. V dropped 5 bases and J dropped 7; count of bases not matched to a gene: 7. The CDR3 contains 15 residues. The CDR3 region is CASSPDRGRGQPQHF. The CDR3 nucleotides read TGTGCCAGCAGCCCGGACAGGGGGCGAGGCCAGCCCCAGCATTTT.

This sequence joins TRBV27 and TRBJ1-1; TRBD1 aligns across 7 bases. V gave up 6 bases and J gave up 3 bases; unmatched junction bases: 10. The V gene's germline CDR1 is MNHEY and CDR2 SMNVEV (reference sequence). The CDR3 extends over 15 amino acids. The CDR3 protein is CASSDRDKGDTEAFF. In nucleotides, the CDR3 is TGTGCCAGCAGCGACAGGGATAAGGGTGACACTGAAGCTTTCTTT.

The chain uses TRBV4-1 and TRBJ2-3; 9 bases align to TRBD2. The CDR3 covers 17 residues. Germline assignment: CDR1 MGHRA and CDR2 YSYEKL. J lost 3 bases, V lost 0 bases, and 7 bases had no gene match. DNA for the CDR3: TGCGCCAGCAGCCAAGATTTGGGCGGGAGGGCGACAGATACGCAGTATTTT. This sequence encodes CASSQDLGGRATDTQYF.

This chain uses TRBV18 with TRBJ1-4; no clear D. The CDR3 covers 14 residues. V was shortened by 6 bases and J by 3 bases, with 11 bases between the two germline ends. Germline V CDR1 and CDR2: KGHSH, LQKENI. The CDR3 spells CASSSTEANEKLFF. The CDR3 DNA sequence: TGTGCCAGCTCTAGCACGGAGGCTAATGAAAAACTGTTTTTT.

V gene TRBV2 combines with J gene TRBJ1-2, with TRBD1 matching over 9 bases. The junction had 7 bases not matched to a gene; V was cut back by 1 base and J by 4 bases. The CDR3 has 16 residues. In germline, CDR1 is SNHLY, CDR2 FYNNEI. CDR3 region: CASSEGTGGGLYGYTF. CDR3 in DNA: TGTGCCAGCAGTGAAGGCACAGGGGGCGGCCTCTATGGCTACACCTTC.

A note on this clone: Distinct nucleotide sequences in the sample also encode this CDR3. The rearrangement uses TRBV30 and TRBJ2-1, with D perhaps matching TRBD2 (5 bases). The V gene lost 4 bases and the J gene lost 6 bases, with 16 bases spanning the gap. Germline V lookup: CDR1 GTSNPN, CDR2 SVGIG (reference sequence). The CDR3 is 14 amino acids. The CDR3 bases are TGTGCCTGGAAGCACCCGGGGAGCACCAATGAGCAGTTCTTC. It yields the protein CAWKHPGSTNEQFF.

The chain employs TRBV12-5 and TRBJ1-4; a weak D match, TRBD1 (5 bases). The V and J ends lost 5 bases and 0 bases respectively, with 13 bases between them. The CDR3 spans 16 residues. Germline-derived CDR1 and CDR2 are LGHNT and FRNRAP. The CDR3 bases are TGTGCTAGTGGTGAGGGGACTCTTGCAACTAATGAAAAACTGTTTTTT. It encodes CASGEGTLATNEKLFF. The full variable domain, in which reference TRBV12-5 and TRBJ1-4 provide the parts outside the CDR3, is DARVTQTPRHKVTEMGQEVTMRCQPILGHNTVFWYRQTMMQGLELLAYFRNRAPLDDSGMPKDRFSAEMPDATLATLKIQPSEPRDSAVYFCASGEGTLATNEKLFFGSGTQLSVL.

CDR3: CAISEEGGRSSTEAFF. The DNA of the CDR3 is TGTGCCATCAGTGAGGAGGGGGGGCGATCCTCCACTGAAGCTTTCTTT. The rearrangement uses TRBV10-3 and TRBJ1-1, with D possibly matching TRBD1 (6 bases). Germline V gene data show CDR1 as ENHRY and CDR2 as SYGVKD. V dropped 2 bases and J dropped 4 bases, with 17 bases sitting between them. This CDR3 spans 16 amino acids.

This chain uses TRBV9 with TRBJ2-3; 9 bases are shared with TRBD2. The germline V gene has CDR1 SGDLS and CDR2 YYNGEE. The J segment lost 5 bases and the V segment lost 3 bases, leaving 10 bases of the junction unmatched. The CDR3 is 16 amino acids. The CDR3 DNA is TGTGCCAGCAGCGGGATAGTAGCGGGAGTAGGAGATACGCAGTATTTT. This translates into CASSGIVAGVGDTQYF.

The J gene is TRBJ1-6, the V gene TRBV6-1, with D unresolved. From germline, CDR1 is MNHNS and CDR2 SASEGT. This CDR3 region has 15 residues. V was clipped by 8 bases and J by 3 bases, with 14 bases between them. The CDR3 protein is CASEEGGYYNSPLHF. The DNA for the CDR3 is TGTGCCAGCGAGGAAGGAGGCTACTATAATTCACCCCTCCACTTT.

This chain links TRBV6-4 with TRBJ1-2, with TRBD1 matching 7 bases. Germline values: CDR1 MRHNA, CDR2 SNTAGT. After removal of 6 bases from V and 8 bases from J, the junction contained 9 bases not matched to a gene. The CDR3 runs to 13 residues. CDR3 residues: CASSRDRAGGYTF. The CDR3 region has the DNA TGTGCCAGCAGCCGAGACAGGGCTGGAGGCTACACCTTC.

The V gene is TRBV10-3, the J gene TRBJ2-2; 14 nucleotides align to TRBD2. The CDR3 extends over 16 amino acids. From germline, CDR1 is ENHRY and CDR2 SYGVKD. The junction had 7 bases not matched to a gene; V was cut back by 7 bases and J by 6 bases. The CDR3, as DNA: TGTGCCATCAATCCGGGACTAGCGGGAGTCCCCGGGGAGCTGTTTTTT. It codes for CAINPGLAGVPGELFF.

This chain uses TRBV5-1 with TRBJ2-1; D remains unclear. V gave up 5 bases and J gave up 5 bases, with 14 bases separating them. The CDR3 runs to 14 residues. Germline values: CDR1 SGHRS, CDR2 YFSETQ. The CDR3 sequence is CASSPETPDNEQFF. The CDR3, as DNA: TGCGCCAGCAGTCCGGAGACTCCGGACAATGAGCAGTTCTTC.

This chain uses TRBV18 with TRBJ2-7, with 9 bases identical to TRBD2. Germline CDR1 is KGHSH and CDR2 is LQKENI. This CDR3 region has 16 residues. V gave up 3 bases and J gave up 2 bases; unmatched junction bases: 8. CDR3 DNA: TGTGCCAGCTCACCCTTCGCGGGAGGGAACACCTACGAGCAGTACTTC. It translates to CASSPFAGGNTYEQYF.

This sequence joins TRBV30 and TRBJ2-5; 16 bases are a match to TRBD2. Looked up from germline, CDR1 is GTSNPN and CDR2 is SVGIG (reference sequence). Losses at the gene ends were 1 base for V and 5 bases for J; bases not matched to a gene: 4. The CDR3 contains 16 residues. The chain's CDR3 is CAWSEGLAGGPETQYF. CDR3 nucleotides: TGTGCCTGGAGTGAGGGACTAGCGGGAGGGCCGGAGACCCAGTACTTC. Supplemented by reference TRBV30 and TRBJ2-5, the full variable domain reads SQTIHQWPATLVQPVGSPLSLECTVEGTSNPNLYWYRQAAGRGLQLLFYSVGIGQISSEVPQNLSASRPQDRQFILSSKKLLLSDSGFYLCAWSEGLAGGPETQYFGPGTRLLVL.

CDR3 sequence: CASSTLLGQGAKTEAFF. The CDR3 DNA sequence: TGTGCCAGTAGTACTCTCTTGGGACAGGGGGCAAAGACTGAAGCTTTCTTT. The chain uses TRBV19 and TRBJ1-1; TRBD1 aligns across 12 bases. Germline CDR1 is LNHDA and CDR2 is SQIVND (reference sequence). The CDR3 contains 17 residues. Trimming cost V 4 bases and J 5 bases; bases outside gene matches: 11.

The chain carries TRBV6-6 and TRBJ2-3; a weak D match, TRBD2 (6 bases). CDR3 size: 15 residues. In germline, CDR1 is MNHNY, CDR2 SVGAGI (reference sequence). Trimming cost V 2 bases and J 2 bases, with 11 bases left between them. CDR3 amino acids: CASSYPGGTTDTQYF. The CDR3 DNA reads as TGTGCCAGCAGTTACCCAGGAGGGACCACAGATACGCAGTATTTT.

This chain joins TRBV7-2 and TRBJ2-7, with TRBD2 matching 11 bases. Germline V gene sequence: CDR1 SGHTA, CDR2 FQGNSA. Unmatched junction bases numbered 13, after V lost 5 bases and J lost 7 bases. The CDR3 has 16 residues. The CDR3, as DNA: TGTGCCAGCAGCGGAACTAGCGGGAGAAACGGGGGGGAGCAGTACTTC. It specifies CASSGTSGRNGGEQYF.

V and J are TRBV4-1 and TRBJ1-1; 9 bases align to TRBD1. J gave up 11 bases and V 6 bases, and 10 bases lay outside the gene matches. This CDR3 has 13 residues. CDR1 is MGHRA and CDR2 is YSYEKL in the germline V gene. CDR3 sequence: CASRQIVQGAAFF. The CDR3 DNA is TGCGCCAGCAGGCAGATTGTACAGGGGGCGGCTTTCTTT.

Of note for this clone: The sample contains more than one DNA sequence encoding this CDR3. V gene TRBV4-1 combines with J gene TRBJ2-3; 10 bases line up with TRBD2. Germline lookup yields CDR1 MGHRA and CDR2 YSYEKL. Unmatched junction bases numbered 7, after V lost 1 base and J lost 9 bases. This CDR3 is built from 15 residues. CDR3 coding DNA: TGCGCCAGCAGCCAAGTCTTGCTAGCGGGGGAAACGCAGTATTTT. Its protein is CASSQVLLAGETQYF.

This sequence joins TRBV4-3 and TRBJ2-3; D may be TRBD1 (5 bases). From germline, CDR1 is LGHNA and CDR2 YSLEER. This CDR3 is built from 18 residues. The germline V and J ends were trimmed by 0 bases and 1 base, with 17 bases remaining between them. As DNA, the CDR3 is TGCGCCAGCAGCCAAGAAAGGCCTGGGGCTGGGGGCACAGATACGCAGTATTTT. This codes for CASSQERPGAGGTDTQYF.

The chain uses TRBV6-1 and TRBJ2-5; TRBD2 matches at 13 bases. The CDR3 contains 16 residues. The ends lost 1 base at V and 4 bases at J; junction bases unmatched: 3. CDR1 and CDR2 (germline): MNHNS, SASEGT. The CDR3 sequence: CASSEGLAGGLETQYF. Here the CDR3 DNA reads TGTGCCAGCAGTGAAGGACTAGCGGGAGGATTAGAGACCCAGTACTTC.

This rearrangement joins TRBV19 to TRBJ2-1; 9 bases are a match to TRBD2. Looked up from germline, CDR1 is LNHDA and CDR2 is SQIVND (reference sequence). Germline trimming cut 2 bases from V and 9 bases from J; bases unmatched to any gene: 8. The CDR3 loop spans 15 amino acids. The CDR3 DNA follows: TGTGCCAGTAGTATATCGGGACTAGCTTTCGTTGAGCAGTTCTTC. Translating gives CASSISGLAFVEQFF.

The chain is built from TRBV6-1 and TRBJ2-7, with 11 bases matching TRBD1. CDR3 length: 14 residues. From germline, CDR1 is MNHNS and CDR2 SASEGT. J lost 4 bases, V lost 8 bases, and 7 bases had no gene match. The CDR3 is CASQTGQGAYEQYF. CDR3 DNA: TGTGCCAGCCAAACAGGACAGGGGGCTTACGAGCAGTACTTC.

The chain recombines TRBV5-1 with TRBJ1-1, with 9 positions matching TRBD1. Germline CDR1 and CDR2: SGHRS and YFSETQ. V lost 4 bases, J lost 5 bases, and 9 bases stayed unmatched. CDR3 length: 15 amino acids. This CDR3 is CASSAGQGKMTEAFF. The CDR3 coding sequence is TGCGCCAGCAGCGCGGGACAGGGAAAGATGACTGAAGCTTTCTTT.

The genes are TRBV5-6 and TRBJ2-5; the D is unclear. From germline, CDR1 is SGHDT and CDR2 YYEEEE. With 1 base removed from V and 2 bases from J, the gap between germline ends came to 9 bases. This CDR3 contains 14 residues. This chain's CDR3 is CASSLYPRQETQYF. DNA of the CDR3: TGTGCCAGCAGCTTGTACCCCAGGCAAGAGACCCAGTACTTC.

The rearrangement links TRBV6-6 to TRBJ1-1; D unresolved. Germline CDR1 MNHNY, CDR2 SVGAGI (reference sequence). The CDR3 consists of 12 residues. The germline V and J ends were trimmed by 0 bases and 6 bases, with 5 bases remaining between them. Here the CDR3 reads CASSYSSSEAFF. In nucleotides, the CDR3 is TGTGCCAGCAGTTACTCGAGCTCTGAAGCTTTCTTT.